A selection of T cell receptor beta chains follows, all from one sample in a study of Ad26.COV2.S vaccination and SARS-CoV-2 variants. Produced via immunoSEQ multiplex PCR; TCRdb's table is partial and in-frame only. The sample records over 450,000 clones, 89% being singletons. Specimen: peripheral blood, collected in a trial of Ad26.COV2.S vaccine versus placebo. The source is a person aged 18-65 years who received the Ad26.COV2.S COVID-19 vaccine or a placebo. Both conserved end residues are part of each CDR3. Each record gives: clone size, V gene, J gene, CDR3 length, D gene, CDR3 DNA, CDR3 protein. The D gene is left open where the match is weak. Not every row has a clone size; where given, it reads once, few, many or a size class.

clone size: -; V gene: TRBV6-1; J gene: TRBJ2-5; CDR3 length: 15; D gene: TRBD2; CDR3 DNA: TGTGCCAGCAGTGAGGGGCTAGCGGGGCTCCGGACCCAGTACTTC; CDR3 protein: CASSEGLAGLRTQYF
clone size: -; V gene: TRBV9; J gene: TRBJ1-2; CDR3 length: 13; D gene: TRBD1; CDR3 DNA: TGTGCCAGCAGACCTACAGGGGATGGGGGCTACACCTTC; CDR3 protein: CASRPTGDGGYTF
clone size: -; V gene: TRBV7-6; J gene: TRBJ1-5; CDR3 length: 14; D gene: -; CDR3 DNA: TGTGCCAGCAGCCAAGGACGGCCGAATCAGCCCCAGCATTTT; CDR3 protein: CASSQGRPNQPQHF
clone size: -; V gene: TRBV28; J gene: TRBJ2-7; CDR3 length: 18; D gene: -; CDR3 DNA: TGTGCCAGCAGCCGGGGATCGCACCGGGGACCGAGTGTTGGGGAGCAGTACTTC; CDR3 protein: CASSRGSHRGPSVGEQYF
clone size: -; V gene: TRBV2; J gene: TRBJ2-7; CDR3 length: 12; D gene: -; CDR3 DNA: TGTGCCAGCGGACAGAACCTCTACGAGCAGTACTTC; CDR3 protein: CASGQNLYEQYF
clone size: -; V gene: TRBV10-1; J gene: TRBJ1-2; CDR3 length: 12; D gene: -; CDR3 DNA: TGCGCCAGTCCGGGACACGTCTATGGCTACACCTTC; CDR3 protein: CASPGHVYGYTF
clone size: -; V gene: TRBV6-1; J gene: TRBJ2-1; CDR3 length: 16; D gene: -; CDR3 DNA: TGTGCCAGCAGTGAAGGAGGGGGGACCTACTACAATGAGCAGTTCTTC; CDR3 protein: CASSEGGGTYYNEQFF
clone size: -; V gene: TRBV7-9; J gene: TRBJ1-2; CDR3 length: 12; D gene: -; CDR3 DNA: TGTGCCAGCAGCTTAATCAACTATGGCTACACCTTC; CDR3 protein: CASSLINYGYTF
clone size: -; V gene: TRBV7-9; J gene: TRBJ1-1; CDR3 length: 13; D gene: -; CDR3 DNA: TGTGCCAGCAGCTTAGCTGCGAACACTGAAGCTTTCTTT; CDR3 protein: CASSLAANTEAFF
clone size: -; V gene: TRBV30; J gene: TRBJ2-2; CDR3 length: 13; D gene: -; CDR3 DNA: TGTGCCTGGAGCCGACGGCACACCGGGGAGCTGTTTTTT; CDR3 protein: CAWSRRHTGELFF
clone size: -; V gene: TRBV4-3; J gene: TRBJ2-1; CDR3 length: 13; D gene: -; CDR3 DNA: TGCGCCAGCAGCCAAGATCGAGGTGGTGAGCAGTTCTTC; CDR3 protein: CASSQDRGGEQFF
clone size: -; V gene: TRBV11-2; J gene: TRBJ2-1; CDR3 length: 14; D gene: -; CDR3 DNA: TGTGCCACCAACGGGGGCCGGGGGTACAATGAGCAGTTCTTC; CDR3 protein: CATNGGRGYNEQFF
clone size: -; V gene: TRBV5-1; J gene: TRBJ2-7; CDR3 length: 13; D gene: -; CDR3 DNA: TGCGCCAGCAGCAGACAGGCTACCTACGAGCAGTACTTC; CDR3 protein: CASSRQATYEQYF
clone size: -; V gene: TRBV11-3; J gene: TRBJ2-3; CDR3 length: 16; D gene: TRBD2; CDR3 DNA: TGTGCCAGCAGCTTAGGTCTAGCGGGGAGCACAGATACGCAGTATTTT; CDR3 protein: CASSLGLAGSTDTQYF
clone size: -; V gene: TRBV28; J gene: TRBJ1-1; CDR3 length: 15; D gene: -; CDR3 DNA: TGTGCCAGCCTTCCCGGGGGCAGGCGGGTCACTGAAGCTTTCTTT; CDR3 protein: CASLPGGRRVTEAFF
clone size: once; V gene: TRBV28; J gene: TRBJ2-1; CDR3 length: 13; D gene: -; CDR3 DNA: TGTGCCAGCAGTTTGGACAATCACAATGAGCAGTTCTTC; CDR3 protein: CASSLDNHNEQFF
clone size: -; V gene: TRBV4-2; J gene: TRBJ1-2; CDR3 length: 14; D gene: -; CDR3 DNA: TGTGCCAGCAGCCAAGATCATCAACCGGGTGGCTACACCTTC; CDR3 protein: CASSQDHQPGGYTF
clone size: once; V gene: TRBV19; J gene: TRBJ2-2; CDR3 length: 18; D gene: TRBD2; CDR3 DNA: TGTGCCACCAAAAGCTTGTGGCTAGCGGAGAAGAACACCGGGGAGCTGTTTTTT; CDR3 protein: CATKSLWLAEKNTGELFF
clone size: -; V gene: TRBV28; J gene: TRBJ2-7; CDR3 length: 12; D gene: -; CDR3 DNA: TGTGCCAGCAGTCCCCAGGGCTACGAGCAGTACTTC; CDR3 protein: CASSPQGYEQYF
clone size: -; V gene: TRBV11-3; J gene: TRBJ2-1; CDR3 length: 15; D gene: TRBD2; CDR3 DNA: TGTGCCAGCAGCTTAGCTAGCGGGGTTCGGAATGAGCAGTTCTTC; CDR3 protein: CASSLASGVRNEQFF
clone size: -; V gene: TRBV18; J gene: TRBJ1-6; CDR3 length: 16; D gene: -; CDR3 DNA: TGTGTCAGCTCACCACGTGGGGGGGCGAATAATTCACCCCTCCACTTT; CDR3 protein: CVSSPRGGANNSPLHF
clone size: -; V gene: TRBV12-3/TRBV12-4; J gene: TRBJ1-1; CDR3 length: 12; D gene: -; CDR3 DNA: TGTGCCAGCAGTTTCCGGAACACTGAAGCTTTCTTT; CDR3 protein: CASSFRNTEAFF